This T cell receptor beta chain was recovered during a study of tumor-infiltrating lymphocytes in primary liver carcinoma. Total RNA amounting to 500 ng was the source from which TCR beta cDNA was made with a constant-region primer. Libraries of TCR beta came from three nested multiplex PCR rounds with slightly modified ARM-PCR. TRBV1-TRBV30 forward and Cbeta reverse primers drove the first two approximately 10-cycle rounds. TCRdb used MiXCR to reprocess the multiplex PCR reads, holding one entry per CDR3 protein. The repertoire holds tens of thousands of distinct CDR3 sequences, with about 78% as singletons. Investigators took RNA and DNA out together from 20-30 mg of unsorted bulk tissue. The patients had histopathologically diagnosed primary liver carcinoma, and their disease was treated by surgical resection. Every tumor was sampled at five separate regions. Viable tumor cell content exceeded 80% in every tumor sample.

Losses at the gene ends were 7 bases for V and 6 bases for J; bases not matched to a gene: 5. This CDR3 is 13 amino acids long. CDR1 is SGHRS and CDR2 is YFSETQ in the germline V gene. On this clonotype: Its cognate antigen is unknown.

General observations from the study: Tumor tissue displayed a significantly greater top-250-clone fraction than blood (p = 0.039).

The chain couples TRBV5-1 to TRBJ1-2; 11 bases are shared with TRBD1. The receptor's source is a man aged 35-49 years with primary liver carcinoma and hepatitis B virus infection. Material for sequencing was liver tumor tissue from sampling region 5. As for subset: tumor region T5, tumor centre. The CDR3: CASPWTGGNGYTF. Written as DNA, the CDR3 is TGCGCCAGCCCTTGGACAGGGGGCAATGGCTACACCTTC.